The entry below describes one T cell receptor beta chain. This sample was included in a study of blood T cell repertoires in COVID-19. At the level of the study: Researchers got acute and convalescent COVID-19 samples from the United States, Italy and Spain.

Libraries were prepared by immunoSEQ multiplex PCR; TCRdb keeps only in-frame clonotypes and omits some of them. In the table there are roughly 220,000 clones, roughly 84% of which are singletons. CDR1 and CDR2 (germline): MDHEN, SYDVKM. This CDR3 spans 11 amino acids. This chain connects TRBV28 to TRBJ1-1; D might be TRBD1 (5 bases). Sequenced sample: peripheral blood. The TCR comes from a man aged 45-60 years who had recovered from COVID-19. The CDR3 loop reads CQVQGNTEAFF. CDR3 DNA: TGTCAGGTTCAGGGGAACACTGAAGCTTTCTTT.